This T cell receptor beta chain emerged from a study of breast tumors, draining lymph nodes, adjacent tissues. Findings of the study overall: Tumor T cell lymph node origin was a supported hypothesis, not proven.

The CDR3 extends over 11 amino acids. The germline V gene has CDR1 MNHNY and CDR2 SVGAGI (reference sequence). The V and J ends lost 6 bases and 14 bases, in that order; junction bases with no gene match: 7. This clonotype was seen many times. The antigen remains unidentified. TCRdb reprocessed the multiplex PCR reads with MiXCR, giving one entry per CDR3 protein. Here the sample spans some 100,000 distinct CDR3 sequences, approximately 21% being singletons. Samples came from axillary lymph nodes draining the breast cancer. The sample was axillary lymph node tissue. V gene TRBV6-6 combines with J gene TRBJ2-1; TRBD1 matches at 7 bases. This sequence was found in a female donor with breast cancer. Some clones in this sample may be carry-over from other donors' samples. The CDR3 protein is CASSDTRGKFF. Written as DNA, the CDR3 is TGTGCCAGCAGCGATACCAGGGGGAAGTTCTTC.